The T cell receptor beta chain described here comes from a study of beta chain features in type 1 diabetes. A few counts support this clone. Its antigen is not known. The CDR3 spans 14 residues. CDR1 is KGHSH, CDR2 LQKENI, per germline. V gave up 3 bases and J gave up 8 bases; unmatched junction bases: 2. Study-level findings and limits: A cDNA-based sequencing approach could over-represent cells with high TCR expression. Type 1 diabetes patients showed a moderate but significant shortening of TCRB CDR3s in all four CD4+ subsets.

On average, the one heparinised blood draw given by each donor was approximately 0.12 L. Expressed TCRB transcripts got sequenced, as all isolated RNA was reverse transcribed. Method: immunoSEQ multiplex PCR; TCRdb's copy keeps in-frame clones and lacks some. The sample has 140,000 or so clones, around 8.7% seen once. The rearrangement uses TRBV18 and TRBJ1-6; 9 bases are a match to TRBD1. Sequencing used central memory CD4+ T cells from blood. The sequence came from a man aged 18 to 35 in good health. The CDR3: CASSPTGGDSPLHF. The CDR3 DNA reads TGTGCCAGCTCACCGACAGGGGGAGATTCACCCCTCCACTTT.